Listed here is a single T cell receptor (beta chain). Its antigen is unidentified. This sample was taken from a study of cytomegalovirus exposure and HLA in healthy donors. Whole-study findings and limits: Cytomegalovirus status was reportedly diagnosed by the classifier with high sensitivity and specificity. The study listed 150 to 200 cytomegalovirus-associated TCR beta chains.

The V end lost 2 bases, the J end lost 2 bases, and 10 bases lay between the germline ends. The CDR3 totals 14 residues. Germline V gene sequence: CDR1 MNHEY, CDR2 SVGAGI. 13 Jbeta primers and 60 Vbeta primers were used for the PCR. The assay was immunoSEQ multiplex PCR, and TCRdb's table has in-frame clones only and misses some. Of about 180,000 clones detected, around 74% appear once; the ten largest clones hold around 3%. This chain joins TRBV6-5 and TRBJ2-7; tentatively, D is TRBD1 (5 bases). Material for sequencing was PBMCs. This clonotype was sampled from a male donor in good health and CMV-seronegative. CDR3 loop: CASSYAQGAYEQYF. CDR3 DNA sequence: TGTGCCAGCAGTTACGCGCAGGGTGCCTACGAGCAGTACTTC.